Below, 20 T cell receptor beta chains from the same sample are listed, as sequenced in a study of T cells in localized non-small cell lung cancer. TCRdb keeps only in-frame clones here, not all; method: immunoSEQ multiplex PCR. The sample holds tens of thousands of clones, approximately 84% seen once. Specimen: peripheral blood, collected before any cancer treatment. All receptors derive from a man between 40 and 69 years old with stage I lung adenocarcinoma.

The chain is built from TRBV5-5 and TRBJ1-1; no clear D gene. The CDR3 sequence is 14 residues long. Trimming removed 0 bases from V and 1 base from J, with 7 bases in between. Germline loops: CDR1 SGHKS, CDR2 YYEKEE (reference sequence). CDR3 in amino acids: CASSLGSGNTEAFF. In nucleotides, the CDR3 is TGTGCCAGCAGCTTGGGTAGTGGGAACACTGAAGCTTTCTTT.

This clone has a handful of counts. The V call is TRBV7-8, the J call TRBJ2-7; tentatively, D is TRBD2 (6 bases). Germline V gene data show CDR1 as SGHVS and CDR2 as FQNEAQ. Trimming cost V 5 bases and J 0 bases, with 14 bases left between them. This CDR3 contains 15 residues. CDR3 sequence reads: CASSPIADSSYEQYF. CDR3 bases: TGTGCCAGCAGCCCCATAGCGGATAGCTCCTACGAGCAGTACTTC.

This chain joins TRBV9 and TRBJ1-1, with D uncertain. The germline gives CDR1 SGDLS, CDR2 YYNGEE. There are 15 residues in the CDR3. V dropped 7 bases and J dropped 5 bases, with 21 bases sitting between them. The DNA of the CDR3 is TGTGCCAGCCGGCCGCCTGAGGATCCGGGAACTGAAGCTTTCTTT. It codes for CASRPPEDPGTEAFF.

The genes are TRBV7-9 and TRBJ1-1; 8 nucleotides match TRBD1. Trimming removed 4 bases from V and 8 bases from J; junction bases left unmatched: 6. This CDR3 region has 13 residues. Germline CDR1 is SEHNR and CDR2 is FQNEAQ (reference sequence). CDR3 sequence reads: CASSSGTGFEAFF. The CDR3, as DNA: TGTGCCAGCAGCTCCGGGACAGGATTCGAAGCTTTCTTT.

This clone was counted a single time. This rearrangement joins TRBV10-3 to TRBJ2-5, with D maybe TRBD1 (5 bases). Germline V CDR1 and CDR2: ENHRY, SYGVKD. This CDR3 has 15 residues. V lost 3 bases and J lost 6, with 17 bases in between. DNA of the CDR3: TGTGCCATCAGTGATTGGTCAGGGCCTAGGAAGACCCAGTACTTC. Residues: CAISDWSGPRKTQYF.

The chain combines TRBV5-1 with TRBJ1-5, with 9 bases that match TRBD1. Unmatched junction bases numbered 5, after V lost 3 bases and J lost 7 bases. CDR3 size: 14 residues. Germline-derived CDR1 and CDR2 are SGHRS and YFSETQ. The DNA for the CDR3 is TGCGCCAGCAGCTCGACAGGGGGTGAACAGCCCCAGCATTTT. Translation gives CASSSTGGEQPQHF.

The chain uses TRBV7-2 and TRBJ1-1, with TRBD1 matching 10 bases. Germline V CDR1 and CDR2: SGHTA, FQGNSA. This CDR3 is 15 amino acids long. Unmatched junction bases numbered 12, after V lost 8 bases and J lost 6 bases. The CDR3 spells CASAPRRDRGAEAFF. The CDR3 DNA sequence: TGTGCCAGCGCCCCACGCCGGGACAGGGGCGCTGAAGCTTTCTTT.

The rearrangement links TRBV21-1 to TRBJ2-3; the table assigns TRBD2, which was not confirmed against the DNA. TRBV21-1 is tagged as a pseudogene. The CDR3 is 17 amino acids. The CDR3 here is CASSNSGGAWFPDTQYF. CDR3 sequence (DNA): TGTGCCAGCAGCAACAGCGGGGGGGCCTGGTTTCCAGATACGCAGTATTTT.

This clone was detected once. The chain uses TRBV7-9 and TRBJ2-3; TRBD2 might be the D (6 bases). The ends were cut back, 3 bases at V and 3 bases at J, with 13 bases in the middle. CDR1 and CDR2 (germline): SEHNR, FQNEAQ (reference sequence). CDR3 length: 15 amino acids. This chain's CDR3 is CASSLGEGRTDTQYF. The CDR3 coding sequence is TGTGCCAGCAGCTTGGGAGAGGGGAGGACAGATACGCAGTATTTT.

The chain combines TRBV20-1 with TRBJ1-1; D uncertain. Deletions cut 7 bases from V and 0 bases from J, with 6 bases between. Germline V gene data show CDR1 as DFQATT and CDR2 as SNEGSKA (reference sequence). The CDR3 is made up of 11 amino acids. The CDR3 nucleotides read TGCAGTGGAAGGGTGAACACTGAAGCTTTCTTT. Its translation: CSGRVNTEAFF.

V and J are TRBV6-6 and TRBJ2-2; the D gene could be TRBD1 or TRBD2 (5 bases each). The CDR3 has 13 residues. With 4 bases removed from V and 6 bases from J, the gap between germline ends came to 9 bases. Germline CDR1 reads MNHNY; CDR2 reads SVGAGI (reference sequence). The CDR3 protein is CASSWDGAGELFF. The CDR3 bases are TGTGCCAGCAGTTGGGACGGGGCCGGGGAGCTGTTTTTT.

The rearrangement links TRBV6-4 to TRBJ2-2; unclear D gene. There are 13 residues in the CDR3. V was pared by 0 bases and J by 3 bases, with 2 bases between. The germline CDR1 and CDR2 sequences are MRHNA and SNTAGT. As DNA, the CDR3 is TGTGCCAGCAGTGACTCAGACACCGGGGAGCTGTTTTTT. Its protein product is CASSDSDTGELFF.

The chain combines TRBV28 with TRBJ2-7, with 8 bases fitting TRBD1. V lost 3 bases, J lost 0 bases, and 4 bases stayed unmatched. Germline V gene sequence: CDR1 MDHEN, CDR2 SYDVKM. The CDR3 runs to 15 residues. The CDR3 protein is CASSLGDRNSYEQYF. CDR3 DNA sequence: TGTGCCAGCAGTTTGGGGGACAGGAACTCCTACGAGCAGTACTTC.

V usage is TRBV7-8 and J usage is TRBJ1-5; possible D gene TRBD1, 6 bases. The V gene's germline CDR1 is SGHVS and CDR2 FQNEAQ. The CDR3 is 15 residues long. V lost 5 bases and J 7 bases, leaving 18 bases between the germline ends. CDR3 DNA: TGTGCCAGCAGCCCGGGAGGGAGAGGGGGACAGCCCCAGCATTTT. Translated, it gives CASSPGGRGGQPQHF.

DNA for the CDR3: TGTGCCAGCAGCTTAGGGGGTAGCGGGAGGCTCGATGAGCAGTTCTTC. Protein product: CASSLGGSGRLDEQFF. The chain recombines TRBV11-2 with TRBJ2-1; 10 bases are shared with TRBD2. Germline values: CDR1 SGHAT, CDR2 FQNNGV. There are 16 residues in the CDR3. After removal of 1 base from V and 8 bases from J, the junction contained 8 bases not matched to a gene. Full variable domain (missing parts from reference TRBV11-2 and TRBJ2-1): EAGVAQSPRYKIIEKRQSVAFWCNPISGHATLYWYQQILGQGPKLLIQFQNNGVVDDSQLPKDRFSAERLKGVDSTLKIQPAKLEDSAVYLCASSLGGSGRLDEQFFGPGTRLTVL.

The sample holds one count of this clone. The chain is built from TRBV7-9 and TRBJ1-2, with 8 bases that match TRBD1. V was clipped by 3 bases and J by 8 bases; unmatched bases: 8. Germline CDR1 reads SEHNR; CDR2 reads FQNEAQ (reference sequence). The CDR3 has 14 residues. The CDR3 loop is CASSLEDRGRGYTF. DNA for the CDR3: TGTGCCAGCAGCTTGGAAGACAGGGGACGAGGCTACACCTTC. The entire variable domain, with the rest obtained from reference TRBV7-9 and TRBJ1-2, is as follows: DTGVSQNPRHKITKRGQNVTFRCDPISEHNRLYWYRQTLGQGPEFLTYFQNEAQLEKSRLLSDRFSAERPKGSFSTLEIQRTEQGDSAMYLCASSLEDRGRGYTFGSGTRLTVV.

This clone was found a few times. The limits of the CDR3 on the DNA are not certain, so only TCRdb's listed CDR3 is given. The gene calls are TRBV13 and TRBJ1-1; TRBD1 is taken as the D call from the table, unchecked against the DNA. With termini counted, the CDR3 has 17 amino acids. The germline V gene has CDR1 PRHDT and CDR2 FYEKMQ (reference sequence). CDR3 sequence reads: CASSFGQGSGINTEAFF.

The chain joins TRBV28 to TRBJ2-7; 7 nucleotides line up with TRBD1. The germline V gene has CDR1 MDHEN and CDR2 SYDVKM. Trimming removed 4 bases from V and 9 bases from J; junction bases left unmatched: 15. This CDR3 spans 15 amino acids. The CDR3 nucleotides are TGTGCCAGCAGTTCAAACCACAGGGGTCAGATCGGGCAGTACTTC. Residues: CASSSNHRGQIGQYF.

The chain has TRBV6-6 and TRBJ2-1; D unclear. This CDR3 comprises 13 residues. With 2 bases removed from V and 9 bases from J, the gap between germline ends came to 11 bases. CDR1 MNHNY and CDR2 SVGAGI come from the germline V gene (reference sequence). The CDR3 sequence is CASSYPTRPEQFF. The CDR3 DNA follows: TGTGCCAGCAGTTACCCGACTCGACCTGAGCAGTTCTTC.

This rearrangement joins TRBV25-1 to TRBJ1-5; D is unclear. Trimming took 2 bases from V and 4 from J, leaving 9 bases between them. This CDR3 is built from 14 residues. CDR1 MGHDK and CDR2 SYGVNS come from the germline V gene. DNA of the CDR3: TGTGCCAGCAGTGAAATTCAGACGAATCAGCCCCAGCATTTT. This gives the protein CASSEIQTNQPQHF.